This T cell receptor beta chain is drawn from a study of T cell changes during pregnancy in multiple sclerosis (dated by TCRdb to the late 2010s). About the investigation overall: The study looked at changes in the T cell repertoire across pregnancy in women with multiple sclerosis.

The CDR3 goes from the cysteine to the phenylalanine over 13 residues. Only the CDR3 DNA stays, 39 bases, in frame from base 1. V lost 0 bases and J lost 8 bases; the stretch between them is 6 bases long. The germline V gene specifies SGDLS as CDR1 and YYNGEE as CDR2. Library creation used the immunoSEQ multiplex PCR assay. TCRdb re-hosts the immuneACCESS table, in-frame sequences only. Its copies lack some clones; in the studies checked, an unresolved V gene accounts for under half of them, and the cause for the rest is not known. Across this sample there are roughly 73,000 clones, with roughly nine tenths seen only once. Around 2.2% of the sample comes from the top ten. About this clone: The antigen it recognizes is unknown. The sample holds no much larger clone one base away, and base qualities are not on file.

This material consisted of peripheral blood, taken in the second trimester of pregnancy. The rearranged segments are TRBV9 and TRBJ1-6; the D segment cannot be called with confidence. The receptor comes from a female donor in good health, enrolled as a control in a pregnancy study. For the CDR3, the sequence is CASSVVTDSPLHF. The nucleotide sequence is TGTGCCAGCAGCGTAGTTACGGATTCACCCCTCCACTTT.